This TCR beta chain was found in a study of read filtering for tumor transcriptome and immune sequencing. Study summary: Patients were 16 to 20 male and some 15 female, mean age approximately 70 years, range 47 to 80. TCR-mapped reads were about 3.5 to 10.27 million with IR-seq versus roughly 80 to 1,300 with RNA-seq.

This clonotype was seen many times. V dropped 6 bases and J dropped 4; count of bases not matched to a gene: 11. CDR1 is LGHNA, CDR2 YNFKEQ, per germline. The CDR3 consists of 16 residues. From roughly 400 ng of RNA, a library with molecular barcoded alpha/delta and beta/gamma adaptors was made. TCRdb re-derived calls from the reads in MiXCR, one entry per CDR3 protein. Here the sample spans 35,000 to 50,000 distinct CDR3 sequences, around 19% being singletons. Specimen: a population of CD138-negative cells sorted from bone marrow. The chain employs TRBV4-2 and TRBJ2-7, with 11 positions matching TRBD2. The receptor was isolated from a donor aged 40 or over with multiple myeloma. The chain's CDR3 is CASSSTLSGRDYEQYF. CDR3 bases: TGTGCCAGCAGTTCAACTCTTAGCGGGAGGGATTACGAGCAGTACTTC.